This TCR beta chain comes out of a study of T-cell memory formation after mild COVID-19. Points from the study as a whole: The pre-infection memory compartment contained some responding clones, suggesting cross-reactive memory joined. Shrinking CD4+ clones resided mostly in CM and EM, and CD8+ ones in EMRA.

TCRdb used MiXCR to reprocess the 5' RACE reads, holding one entry per CDR3 protein. The sample has 190,000 or so distinct CDR3 sequences; approximately 30% are singletons. This clonotype was observed a handful of times. The antigen remains unidentified. Trimming shortened V by 5 bases and J by 1 base, and 12 bases separated the two germline ends. The CDR3 spans 14 residues. CDR1 and CDR2 (germline): SEHNR, FQNEAQ (reference sequence). Sample: PBMCs or a T cell subset sorted from them (not recorded which). The receptor's source is an adult woman who had mild COVID-19 (a few samples of this study predate the infection). Cell type and time point are not known. The chain combines TRBV7-9 with TRBJ2-7; perhaps TRBD1 as D (6 bases). CDR3: CASSGRTASYEQYF. The CDR3 region has the DNA TGTGCCAGCAGCGGACGGACAGCTTCCTACGAGCAGTACTTC.